This T cell receptor beta chain was retrieved from a study of cytomegalovirus exposure and HLA in healthy donors. Study-level background: Earlier findings included more than 95 million unique TCR beta sequences obtained from around 180 million T cells. Among fewer than 500 genotyped donors, roughly 81% fell in the Caucasian-associated ancestry cluster. Overall study results and limits: Trimming of TCR beta V- and J-genes showed a link, identified in a later analysis, to a missense DCLRE1C variant. The authors enumerated over 150 TCR beta chains as linked to cytomegalovirus.

With respect to this clone: Its antigen is as yet unknown.

CDR1 and CDR2 from the germline V gene are SNHLY and FYNNEI. CDR3 length: 14 residues. V was pared by 3 bases and J by 6 bases, with 12 bases between. PCR primers comprised 60 Vbeta and 13 Jbeta primers. TCRdb's copy holds only in-frame clones and misses some; the assay was immunoSEQ multiplex PCR. The sample shows about 86,000 clones, 75% to 80% of them seen only once. The J gene is TRBJ1-5, the V gene TRBV2; D is undetermined. This TCR came from a female donor in good health and CMV-seronegative. Sequencing was done on a sample of PBMCs. CDR3 sequence (DNA): TGTGCCAGCAGTGAGCCCCCCCGGGGTCAGCCCCAGCATTTT. This codes for CASSEPPRGQPQHF.